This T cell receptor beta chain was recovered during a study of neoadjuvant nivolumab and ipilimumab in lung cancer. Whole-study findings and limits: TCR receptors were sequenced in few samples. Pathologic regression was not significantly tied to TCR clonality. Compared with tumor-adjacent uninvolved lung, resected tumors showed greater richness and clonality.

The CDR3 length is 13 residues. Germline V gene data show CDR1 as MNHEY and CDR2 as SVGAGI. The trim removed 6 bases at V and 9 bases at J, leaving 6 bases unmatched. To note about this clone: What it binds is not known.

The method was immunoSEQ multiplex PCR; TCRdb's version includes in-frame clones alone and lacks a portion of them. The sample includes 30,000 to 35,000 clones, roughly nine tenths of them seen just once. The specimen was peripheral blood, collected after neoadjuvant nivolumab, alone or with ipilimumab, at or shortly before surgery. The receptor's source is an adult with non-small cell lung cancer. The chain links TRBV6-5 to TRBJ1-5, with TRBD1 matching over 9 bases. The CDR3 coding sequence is TGTGCCAGCAGCCCGGGACAGGGTAGGCCCCAGCATTTT. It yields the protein CASSPGQGRPQHF.